This record concerns one TCR beta chain sequence. Its antigen is not identified. CDR3 length equals 14 residues. Losses at the gene ends were 7 bases for V and 5 bases for J; bases not matched to a gene: 9. These data originate in a study of blood T cells in healthy people across ages. Alongside a J-beta primer mix, a sample-barcoded 5' primer served in a second PCR lasting about 7 to 11 cycles. The template-switch adaptor was a 5' adaptor with 12 random nucleotides. It tagged each cDNA molecule. Each CDR3 protein is one row after TCRdb ran MiXCR on the 5' RACE reads. There are 2 million or so distinct CDR3 sequences in the sample; about 50% occur only once, and over 2% lies in the top ten. Study-level results: Age advanced and TCR beta diversity per million T cells fell, roughly linearly. Higher naive T cell percentage went strongly together with higher TCR beta diversity.

The source material was blood. J is TRBJ2-7 and V is TRBV12-3 or TRBV12-4; 9 positions agree with TRBD1. This clonotype was sampled from a woman aged 40 to 55 in good health. Here the CDR3 DNA reads TGTGCCAGCACCCCAGGGACAGGGTATAACGAGCAGTACTTC. It encodes CASTPGTGYNEQYF.